The clone carrying this T cell receptor beta chain was picked up a small number of times. Its antigen is not known. The time point here: patch test 3, about 24 weeks after DPC sensitization. As for treatment: therapeutic diphenylcyclopropenone sensitization with weekly scalp DPC. One entry per CDR3 protein results from TCRdb running MiXCR on the RACE reads. Of around 200,000 distinct CDR3 sequences in the sample, roughly a quarter were seen once. This record comes from a study of human T cells and chemical hapten exposure. Findings and caveats of the study: Relative to control repertoires, expanded TCRs gave rise to significantly more large CDR3 similarity clusters.

Trimming shortened V by 0 bases and J by 0 bases, and 6 bases separated the two germline ends. Germline V gene lookup returns CDR1 LGHNA and CDR2 YSLEER. The CDR3 runs to 15 residues. The sequence came from a woman aged 40 to 50 with alopecia areata. Some clones in this sample may be carry-over from other donors' samples. The sequences come from whole blood, collected in connection with sensitization to the hapten diphenylcyclopropenone (DPC). V gene TRBV4-3 combines with J gene TRBJ2-4; D unclear. CDR3 in DNA: TGCGCCAGCAGCCAAGACCCACTAGCCAAAAACATTCAGTACTTC. It yields the protein CASSQDPLAKNIQYF.